The 17 T cell receptor beta chains below were found in one sample sequenced in a study of T cell repertoires in cytomegalovirus infection. TCRdb re-derived calls from the reads in MiXCR, one entry per CDR3 protein. The table lists 400,000 to 550,000 distinct CDR3 sequences, roughly 12% of them singletons. Input material: PBMCs. The receptors were gathered from a human donor in good health (CMV status not recorded). Some clones in this sample may be carry-over from other donors' samples.

This chain joins TRBV20-1 and TRBJ2-5; TRBD1 aligns across 7 bases. After removal of 3 bases from V and 3 bases from J, the junction contained 4 bases not matched to a gene. The CDR3 runs to 13 residues. Germline CDR1 DFQATT, CDR2 SNEGSKA (reference sequence). In DNA, the CDR3 is TGCAGTGCTAGGTCGACAGGGAAAGAGACCCAGTACTTC. This sequence encodes CSARSTGKETQYF.

The chain joins TRBV29-1 to TRBJ2-3; weak D call: TRBD1 (6 bases). This CDR3 spans 18 amino acids. V was shortened by 7 bases and J by 2 bases, with 28 bases between the two germline ends. Germline loops: CDR1 SQVTM, CDR2 ANQGSEA. For the CDR3, the DNA is TGCAGCGAAAAGGGACATCCTAACACGGACGGGCACACAGATACGCAGTATTTT. This sequence encodes CSEKGHPNTDGHTDTQYF.

The chain uses TRBV29-1 and TRBJ1-2; 7 bases match TRBD1. The CDR3 has 13 amino acids. V dropped 6 bases and J dropped 2; count of bases not matched to a gene: 6. CDR1 and CDR2 (germline): SQVTM, ANQGSEA. The CDR3: CSVTGQQNYGYTF. The CDR3 DNA sequence: TGCAGCGTGACGGGACAGCAGAACTATGGCTACACCTTC.

The chain is built from TRBV5-1 and TRBJ1-2, with a possible D match to TRBD1 (5 bases). Per the germline V gene, CDR1 is SGHRS and CDR2 is YFSETQ. This CDR3 has 14 amino acids. The V and J ends lost 0 bases and 6 bases respectively, with 12 bases between them. In DNA, the CDR3 is TGCGCCAGCAGCTTGGCTGGAGGGGAGAATGGCTACACCTTC. The encoded protein is CASSLAGGENGYTF.

The chain links TRBV20-1 to TRBJ2-7, with 13 bases matching TRBD2. This CDR3 spans 14 amino acids. CDR1 and CDR2 from the germline V gene are DFQATT and SNEGSKA (reference sequence). V dropped 0 bases and J dropped 7; count of bases not matched to a gene: 3. The CDR3 region is CSAREPGLAGEQYF. CDR3 bases: TGCAGTGCTAGAGAGCCGGGACTAGCGGGGGAGCAGTACTTC.

As regards this clonotype: A much larger clone lies a single base off, so this may be a read error. The chain uses TRBV11-1 and TRBJ1-1, with D perhaps matching TRBD1 (6 bases). Per the germline V gene, CDR1 is SGHAT and CDR2 is FQDESV (reference sequence). The CDR3 spans 17 residues. The V end was cut by 5 bases, the J end by 3 bases, with 22 bases between. CDR3 sequence (DNA): TGTGCCAGCAGCCCCGGGGGAGGGGGAGGATACTACACTGAAGCTTTCTTT. This gives the protein CASSPGGGGGYYTEAFF.

This clonotype was counted a few times. The J gene is TRBJ2-6, the V gene TRBV18; D is uncertain. The CDR3 is 15 amino acids. Trimming pared 2 bases from V and 1 base from J, leaving 6 bases between. Germline V gene lookup returns CDR1 KGHSH and CDR2 LQKENI. CDR3 sequence: CASSPVVSGANVLTF. As DNA, the CDR3 is TGTGCCAGCTCACCAGTTGTATCTGGGGCCAACGTCCTGACTTTC. The whole variable domain, remainder taken from reference TRBV18 and TRBJ2-6, is NAGVMQNPRHLVRRRGQEARLRCSPMKGHSHVYWYRQLPEEGLKFMVYLQKENIIDESGMPKERFSAEFPKEGPSILRIQQVVRGDSAAYFCASSPVVSGANVLTFGAGSRLTVL.

This clonotype showed up just a few times. The rearrangement links TRBV3-1 to TRBJ1-3; no clear D gene. The germline gives CDR1 LGHDT, CDR2 YNNKEL (reference sequence). V was shortened by 0 bases and J by 4 bases, with 13 bases between the two germline ends. CDR3 size: 16 residues. CDR3 region: CASSQDPQGMGNTIYF. CDR3 DNA: TGTGCCAGCAGCCAAGACCCTCAAGGAATGGGAAACACCATATATTTT.

This clonotype was observed at least ten times. The V call is TRBV18, the J call TRBJ1-1; 7 bases are shared with TRBD1. The trim removed 8 bases at V and 0 bases at J, leaving 6 bases unmatched. Germline lookup yields CDR1 KGHSH and CDR2 LQKENI. This CDR3 is 14 amino acids long. CDR3 sequence (DNA): TGTGCCAGCAGCCCAGGGGGTATGAACACTGAAGCTTTCTTT. Translating gives CASSPGGMNTEAFF. Full variable domain (remainder filled in from reference TRBV18 and TRBJ1-1): NAGVMQNPRHLVRRRGQEARLRCSPMKGHSHVYWYRQLPEEGLKFMVYLQKENIIDESGMPKERFSAEFPKEGPSILRIQQVVRGDSAAYFCASSPGGMNTEAFFGQGTRLTVV.

This clonotype appeared many times. This chain connects TRBV23-1 to TRBJ2-7, with D possibly TRBD2 on 5 matching bases. TRBV23-1 is known as an ORF, though its function is uncertain. The CDR3 spans 15 residues. With 4 bases removed from V and 3 bases from J, the gap between germline ends came to 16 bases. The CDR3 region is CASSRLASHIYEQYF. CDR3 nucleotides: TGCGCCAGCAGTCGGCTAGCCAGCCATATCTACGAGCAGTACTTC.

This clonotype came up many times. This chain uses TRBV4-1 with TRBJ1-1; 12 bases align to TRBD1. This CDR3 contains 17 residues. Germline lookup yields CDR1 MGHRA and CDR2 YSYEKL. Trimming took 0 bases from V and 5 from J; bases not matched to a gene: 7. In DNA form, the CDR3 reads TGCGCCAGCAGCCAAGAGGGACAGGGGGCGGTTTGGACTGAAGCTTTCTTT. It encodes CASSQEGQGAVWTEAFF.

J is TRBJ1-5 and V is TRBV2; D possibly corresponds to TRBD1 (5 bases). CDR3 length: 15 amino acids. V gave up 2 bases and J gave up 6 bases, with 14 bases separating them. CDR1 SNHLY and CDR2 FYNNEI come from the germline V gene. CDR3: CASSEKGRLGQPQHF. As DNA, the CDR3 is TGTGCCAGCAGTGAAAAGGGGAGGCTAGGTCAGCCCCAGCATTTT.

This clonotype was found many times. CDR3 DNA: TGTGCCTCGACTAGCGGGAATTACGACGGGGAGCTGTTTTTT. As protein: CASTSGNYDGELFF. J is TRBJ2-2 and V is TRBV27; 11 bases are shared with TRBD2. The CDR3 has 14 amino acids. The ends lost 11 bases at V and 7 bases at J; junction bases unmatched: 9. CDR1 is MNHEY, CDR2 SMNVEV, per germline (reference sequence).

The sample holds a few counts of this clonotype. The chain recombines TRBV24-1 with TRBJ1-4, with 7 bases that match TRBD1. V dropped 3 bases and J dropped 7; count of bases not matched to a gene: 10. The CDR3 sequence is 16 residues long. Germline CDR1 KGHDR, CDR2 SFDVKD. CDR3 protein: CATSDDRESVSEKLFF. The CDR3 bases are TGTGCCACCAGTGATGACAGGGAATCAGTATCTGAAAAACTGTTTTTT.

This clonotype was seen repeatedly, ten times or more. This chain connects TRBV28 to TRBJ2-1, with 15 bases aligning to TRBD2. The CDR3 extends over 17 amino acids. Trimming at V came to 5 bases and at J to 6 bases, leaving 8 bases not matched to a gene. Per the germline V gene, CDR1 is MDHEN and CDR2 is SYDVKM. The CDR3 DNA reads as TGTGCCAGCAGTCCGGAAGGACTAGCGGGAGGGCGCAATGAGCAGTTCTTC. Translated: CASSPEGLAGGRNEQFF.

This clonotype has a handful of counts. The chain recombines TRBV3-1 with TRBJ2-2, with TRBD2 identical over 9 bases. J was trimmed by 6 bases and V by 2 bases; bases with no gene match: 7. Germline V gives CDR1 LGHDT, CDR2 YNNKEL (reference sequence). The CDR3 consists of 16 residues. CDR3 region: CASSQRGGGAAGELFF. Here the CDR3 DNA reads TGTGCCAGCAGCCAACGCGGGGGGGGGGCCGCCGGGGAGCTGTTTTTT. The full variable domain, its missing parts supplied by reference TRBV3-1 and TRBJ2-2, is DTAVSQTPKYLVTQMGNDKSIKCEQNLGHDTMYWYKQDSKKFLKIMFSYNNKELIINETVPNRFSPKSPDKAHLNLHINSLELGDSAVYFCASSQRGGGAAGELFFGEGSRLTVL.

The CDR3 loop reads CASSPGGQVLDGYTF. The CDR3 nucleotides are TGTGCCAGCAGCCCGGGGGGACAGGTCTTAGATGGCTACACCTTC. This chain links TRBV5-6 with TRBJ1-2; 8 positions match TRBD1. Germline V gene sequence: CDR1 SGHDT, CDR2 YYEEEE. The trim removed 4 bases at V and 6 bases at J, leaving 11 bases unmatched. The CDR3 contains 15 residues.